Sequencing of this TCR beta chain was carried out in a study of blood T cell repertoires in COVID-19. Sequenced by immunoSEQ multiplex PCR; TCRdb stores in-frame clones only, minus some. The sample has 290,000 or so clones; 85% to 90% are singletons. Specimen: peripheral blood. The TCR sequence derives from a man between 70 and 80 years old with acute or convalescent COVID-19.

The CDR3 sequence is CASSFVGLAGGTNTGELFF. The CDR3 nucleotides are TGTGCCAGCAGTTTCGTGGGACTAGCGGGAGGAACTAACACCGGGGAGCTGTTTTTT. The V call is TRBV27, the J call TRBJ2-2, with 15 bases aligning to TRBD2. There are 19 residues in the CDR3. The germline CDR1 and CDR2 sequences are MNHEY and SMNVEV (reference sequence). V shed 3 bases and J 2 bases; nucleotides not matched to a gene: 7.